This TCR beta chain was captured by sequencing in a study of cytomegalovirus exposure and HLA in healthy donors. Findings and caveats of the study: Immune exposure information comprised only CMV serostatus. Earlier analysis found most TCR beta V segments productive about 87% or about 30% of the time. The study assumed roughly uniform donor sequencing depth for presence/absence analyses. Some V segments (TRBV6-2 and TRBV6-3 among them) were excluded as indistinguishable.

About this clone itself: The antigen is unknown.

The CDR3 length is 14 residues. Trimming at V came to 4 bases and at J to 7 bases, leaving 4 bases not matched to a gene. Germline V gene data show CDR1 as SGHTS and CDR2 as YDEGEE. 60 Vbeta and 13 Jbeta primers were used in PCR. Clones were read by immunoSEQ multiplex PCR, and TCRdb kept only the in-frame ones, dropping some. The listing contains some 110,000 clones. Sequenced sample: PBMCs. V gene TRBV5-8 combines with J gene TRBJ1-5; 11 nucleotides align to TRBD1. This TCR derives from a man aged 35-49 years in good health and CMV-seropositive. CDR3 bases: TGTGCCAGCAGCGTGGACAGGGGGCGACAGCCCCAGCATTTT. It specifies CASSVDRGRQPQHF.